These 27 T cell receptor beta chains originate from one sample sequenced in a study of blood T cell repertoires in COVID-19. The protocol was immunoSEQ multiplex PCR, while the TCRdb copy is restricted to in-frame clones and leaves out a portion. The table has about 160,000 clones, around 87% seen once. Sequencing was performed on PBMCs or T cells enriched from blood (not recorded which). Every receptor here comes from a woman aged 35 to 49 who had been exposed to COVID-19.

This clone was recorded a few times. The gene calls are TRBV4-1 and TRBJ2-3, with no clear D. This CDR3 has 15 residues. Germline V CDR1 and CDR2: MGHRA, YSYEKL. V lost 4 bases to trimming and J lost 2 bases, with 13 bases between them. CDR3 sequence reads: CASSLTSAHTDTQYF. The CDR3 region has the DNA TGCGCCAGCAGCCTGACATCGGCCCACACAGATACGCAGTATTTT.

The V and J genes are TRBV7-2 and TRBJ2-1; 8 positions agree with TRBD2. Germline V CDR1 and CDR2: SGHTA, FQGNSA. The CDR3 contains 16 residues. The V gene end was trimmed by 2 bases and the J gene end by 2 bases; junction bases not matched to a gene: 5. Here the CDR3 DNA reads TGTGCCAGCAGCTTAACACTAGCGGTCCCCTACAATGAGCAGTTCTTC. Its translation is CASSLTLAVPYNEQFF.

The rearrangement uses TRBV6-5 and TRBJ1-1; D might be TRBD1 (6 bases). This CDR3 has 14 residues. Germline CDR1 MNHEY, CDR2 SVGAGI. The V end lost 6 bases, the J end lost 6 bases, and 17 bases lay between the germline ends. The CDR3 region has the DNA TGTGCCAGCAGGACACAGGGAAGAAACCCTGAAGCTTTCTTT. Its translation is CASRTQGRNPEAFF.

This clone was counted once. The V call is TRBV3-1 (or the pseudogene TRBV3-2), the J call TRBJ2-5, with a tentative D call TRBD2 (6 bases). Trimming left V 1 base short and J 1 base short, with 10 bases between. The CDR3 is 15 amino acids. Germline CDR1 LGHDT, CDR2 YNNKEL (reference sequence). CDR3 nucleotides: TGTGCCAGCAGCCAAGTTGGGGACTTCCAAGAGACCCAGTACTTC. Translation: CASSQVGDFQETQYF.

CDR3 protein: CAISPNASREYGYTF. The CDR3 coding sequence is TGTGCCATCAGTCCTAACGCCTCCCGGGAGTATGGCTACACCTTC. The chain recombines TRBV10-3 with TRBJ1-2; D ambiguous. Germline-derived CDR1 and CDR2 are ENHRY and SYGVKD. The CDR3 runs to 15 residues. The V and J ends lost 5 bases and 5 bases respectively, with 18 bases between them.

The V and J genes are TRBV28 and TRBJ2-7, with 13 bases fitting TRBD2. V shed 4 bases, J shed 0 bases, and the junction held 15 bases outside the gene matches. This CDR3 contains 20 residues. The germline CDR1 and CDR2 sequences are MDHEN and SYDVKM. The CDR3 coding sequence is TGTGCCAGCAGTTATCCCCACAAGGGACTAGCGGGGCGTTTCTCCTACGAGCAGTACTTC. It translates to CASSYPHKGLAGRFSYEQYF. The whole variable domain, remainder taken from reference TRBV28 and TRBJ2-7, is DVKVTQSSRYLVKRTGEKVFLECVQDMDHENMFWYRQDPGLGLRLIYFSYDVKMKEKGDIPEGYSVSREKKERFSLILESASTNQTSMYLCASSYPHKGLAGRFSYEQYFGPGTRLTVT.

The V call is TRBV10-2, the J call TRBJ1-1, with 9 positions matching TRBD1. V shed 0 bases and J 1 base; nucleotides not matched to a gene: 0. The germline CDR1 and CDR2 sequences are WSHSY and SAAADI. The CDR3 is made up of 15 amino acids. The CDR3 loop is CASSESGQGNTEAFF. Here the CDR3 DNA reads TGCGCCAGCAGTGAGTCGGGACAGGGGAACACTGAAGCTTTCTTT.

The gene calls are TRBV4-1 and TRBJ2-7, with a weak D call TRBD1 (6 bases). The CDR3 is 14 residues long. Germline V CDR1 and CDR2: MGHRA, YSYEKL. The V end was cut by 4 bases, the J end by 5 bases, with 15 bases between. The CDR3 DNA follows: TGCGCCAGCAGCCCCTATGGCAGGGGAGACGAGCAGTACTTC. It encodes CASSPYGRGDEQYF.

The chain recombines TRBV11-2 with TRBJ1-6, with no clear D. From germline, CDR1 is SGHAT and CDR2 FQNNGV. Deletions cut 5 bases from V and 4 bases from J, with 12 bases between. The CDR3 has 15 amino acids. The CDR3 spells CASSGETGYNSPLHF. The CDR3 DNA reads as TGTGCCAGCAGCGGGGAGACGGGGTATAATTCACCCCTCCACTTT.

The chain recombines TRBV5-1 with TRBJ2-2, with 10 bases aligning to TRBD1. Per germline, CDR1 SGHRS and CDR2 YFSETQ. CDR3 length: 16 residues. Unmatched junction bases numbered 7, after V lost 4 bases and J lost 4 bases. The DNA of the CDR3 is TGCGCCAGCAGCGTGGGACAGGGGATCATCACCGGGGAGCTGTTTTTT. It specifies CASSVGQGIITGELFF.

The chain combines TRBV5-1 with TRBJ1-3, with no clear D. The V end was cut by 0 bases, the J end by 4 bases, with 17 bases between. Germline V gene data show CDR1 as SGHRS and CDR2 as YFSETQ. The length of the CDR3 is 17 residues. As DNA, the CDR3 is TGCGCCAGCAGCTTGGGGCGCGGGGAAAGGGCAGGAAACACCATATATTTT. Translated: CASSLGRGERAGNTIYF.

The chain links TRBV27 to TRBJ1-2, with D possibly matching TRBD1 (5 bases). This CDR3 spans 15 amino acids. The germline CDR1 and CDR2 sequences are MNHEY and SMNVEV (reference sequence). Trimming took off 2 bases at V and 7 bases at J, with 17 bases between the two ends. The CDR3 nucleotides are TGTGCCAGCAGTTTAAAGGGGCCCCTCGTCGGTGGCTACACCTTC. Translated, it gives CASSLKGPLVGGYTF.

This chain links TRBV7-2 with TRBJ1-1; tentative D call: TRBD1 (6 bases). CDR3 length: 13 residues. CDR1 and CDR2 (germline): SGHTA, FQGNSA. V lost 6 bases to trimming and J lost 4 bases, with 12 bases between them. CDR3 protein: CASRAGVATEAFF. The CDR3 DNA sequence: TGTGCCAGCAGGGCAGGGGTGGCCACTGAAGCTTTCTTT.

The chain combines TRBV27 with TRBJ2-1, with D uncertain. The CDR3 runs 13 residues. Germline lookup yields CDR1 MNHEY and CDR2 SMNVEV (reference sequence). V lost 10 bases and J 5 bases, leaving 15 bases between the germline ends. The CDR3 loop reads CATRGDTNNEQFF. CDR3 in DNA: TGTGCCACCCGTGGAGATACCAACAATGAGCAGTTCTTC.

This chain links TRBV6-1 with TRBJ2-7, with 10 bases that match TRBD2. This CDR3 is built from 14 residues. CDR1 and CDR2 from the germline V gene are MNHNS and SASEGT. The ends lost 4 bases at V and 4 bases at J; junction bases unmatched: 4. Written as DNA, the CDR3 is TGTGCCAGCAGTGGAGCGGGGGGGCCGTACGAGCAGTACTTC. This codes for CASSGAGGPYEQYF.

The CDR3, as DNA: TGTGCCAGCAGTTCCCGGGACAGAACATCAACTAATGAAAAACTGTTTTTT. This translates into CASSSRDRTSTNEKLFF. The chain recombines TRBV28 with TRBJ1-4; 7 bases match TRBD1. CDR1 and CDR2 (germline): MDHEN, SYDVKM. This CDR3 spans 17 amino acids. With V trimmed by 4 bases and J by 0 bases, 8 bases remained unmatched.

The chain is built from TRBV12-3 or TRBV12-4 and TRBJ2-7; 8 nucleotides match TRBD1. The CDR3 is 13 residues long. After removal of 6 bases from V and 2 bases from J, the junction contained 3 bases not matched to a gene. CDR3 region: CASSRTGTYEQYF. DNA for the CDR3: TGTGCCAGCAGCAGGACAGGGACCTACGAGCAGTACTTC.

This rearrangement joins TRBV27 to TRBJ1-5, with D uncertain. CDR3 length: 14 residues. Trimming left V 3 bases short and J 4 bases short, with 10 bases between. CDR1 MNHEY and CDR2 SMNVEV come from the germline V gene (reference sequence). This chain's CDR3 is CASSLLGRNQPQHF. The DNA of the CDR3 is TGTGCCAGCAGTTTGCTTGGGAGGAATCAGCCCCAGCATTTT.

The chain combines TRBV19 with TRBJ1-5; 7 bases line up with TRBD1. Germline CDR1 LNHDA, CDR2 SQIVND (reference sequence). V lost 9 bases, J lost 9 bases, and 8 bases stayed unmatched. The CDR3 sequence is 12 residues long. The CDR3 region is CASGQEKGPQHF. As DNA, the CDR3 is TGTGCCAGCGGACAGGAGAAGGGGCCCCAGCATTTT.

This clone was recorded once. The chain couples TRBV6-1 to TRBJ1-1; the D is unclear. The CDR3 totals 14 residues. With 3 bases removed from V and 1 base from J, the gap between germline ends came to 9 bases. Germline CDR1 is MNHNS and CDR2 is SASEGT. This CDR3 is CASSEYTANTEAFF. CDR3 in DNA: TGTGCCAGCAGTGAGTACACAGCGAACACTGAAGCTTTCTTT.

This chain links TRBV6-5 with TRBJ1-5; no clear D. Trimming pared 4 bases from V and 7 bases from J, leaving 11 bases between. CDR3 length equals 13 residues. Looked up from germline, CDR1 is MNHEY and CDR2 is SVGAGI. As DNA, the CDR3 is TGTGCCAGCAGTTGGCAGGAGGGCCAGCCCCAGCATTTT. This sequence encodes CASSWQEGQPQHF.

This rearrangement joins TRBV6-5 to TRBJ2-7; D is perhaps TRBD1 (5 bases). V lost 5 bases and J lost 11, with 19 bases in between. CDR1 and CDR2 from the germline V gene are MNHEY and SVGAGI. The CDR3 is 13 residues long. The CDR3 sequence: CASSTLDTEEKYF. The CDR3 nucleotides are TGTGCCAGCAGTACCTTGGACACCGAGGAGAAGTACTTC.

This rearrangement joins TRBV29-1 to TRBJ2-1; TRBD2 matches at 7 bases. V was clipped by 6 bases and J by 0 bases; unmatched bases: 8. Germline lookup yields CDR1 SQVTM and CDR2 ANQGSEA. There are 15 residues in the CDR3. CDR3 DNA: TGCAGCGTGGGACTAAGCGGAAGCTCCTACAATGAGCAGTTCTTC. Translated: CSVGLSGSSYNEQFF.

This clone has just one count. The gene calls are TRBV12-3 or TRBV12-4 and TRBJ1-2, with D hard to call. The CDR3 has 13 amino acids. V lost 7 bases to trimming and J lost 4 bases, with 13 bases between them. This CDR3 is CASMGGYAYGYTF. CDR3 DNA sequence: TGTGCCAGCATGGGAGGGTATGCCTATGGCTACACCTTC.

CDR3 bases: TGCAGTGCTAGTGAGCCCAATAGAGCCCTGAGCTACGAGCAGTACTTC. It codes for CSASEPNRALSYEQYF. V and J are TRBV20-1 and TRBJ2-7; no definite D call. Per the germline V gene, CDR1 is DFQATT and CDR2 is SNEGSKA (reference sequence). The germline V and J ends were trimmed by 3 bases and 3 bases, with 21 bases remaining between them. The CDR3 contains 16 residues.

The chain joins TRBV3-1 (or the pseudogene TRBV3-2) to TRBJ1-3; no clear D gene. Trimming pared 5 bases from V and 0 bases from J, leaving 17 bases between. Germline CDR1 is LGHDT and CDR2 is YNNKEL (reference sequence). CDR3 length: 17 residues. For the CDR3, the DNA is TGTGCCAGCAGCAAAAGCGGAACCGCTAGCTCTGGAAACACCATATATTTT. It specifies CASSKSGTASSGNTIYF.

The genes are TRBV28 and TRBJ1-4; 8 bases are shared with TRBD1. The ends lost 5 bases at V and 8 bases at J; junction bases unmatched: 10. Per germline, CDR1 MDHEN and CDR2 SYDVKM. This CDR3 has 15 residues. The CDR3 is CASSTIGQGGEKLFF. Here the CDR3 DNA reads TGTGCCAGCAGTACAATTGGACAGGGCGGAGAAAAACTGTTTTTT.